This TCR beta chain was documented in a study of blood T cell repertoires in COVID-19. The wider study: Sites in the United States, Italy and Spain provided acute and convalescent COVID-19 samples.

Profiled with immunoSEQ multiplex PCR; TCRdb holds only in-frame clones, not every one. In the table there are 75,000 to 95,000 clones, 90% to 95% of which are singletons. Input material: peripheral blood. The clonotype was recovered from a man in his fifties or sixties with acute or convalescent COVID-19.

CDR3 sequence reads: CASSLSTEIDEQYF. The CDR3 DNA reads as TGCGCCAGCAGCTTAAGTACTGAGATTGACGAGCAGTACTTC. The gene calls are TRBV5-1 and TRBJ2-7; D call uncertain. The V gene's germline CDR1 is SGHRS and CDR2 YFSETQ. The ends were cut back, 2 bases at V and 5 bases at J, with 14 bases in the middle. The CDR3 sequence is 14 residues long.